What follows are 32 T cell receptor beta chains derived from one specimen sequenced in a study of T cells in Graves' hyperthyroidism and ophthalmopathy. Amplified regions were TCR beta CDR3 sequences from RNA transcripts. In the first-round RT-PCR of the TCR CDR3, the HTBI primer set was used. TCRdb re-called the multiplex PCR reads through MiXCR, storing one row per CDR3 protein. The sample includes 600,000 to 750,000 distinct CDR3 sequences, around 16% of them seen just once. The sample consisted of blood. The receptor source for this set is a man aged 45 to 65 with Graves' hyperthyroidism.

This clonotype occurred many times. V gene TRBV18 combines with J gene TRBJ2-1; 9 bases align to TRBD2. V lost 6 bases to trimming and J lost 8 bases; unmatched junction nucleotides: 11. In germline, CDR1 is KGHSH, CDR2 LQKENI. The CDR3 runs to 15 residues. CDR3 in amino acids: CASSVSSGRLDEQFF. The CDR3 DNA reads TGTGCCAGCTCCGTAAGTAGCGGGAGACTAGATGAGCAGTTCTTC.

CDR3 region: CSALRGNTEAFF. The CDR3 nucleotides read TGCAGTGCTCTTCGGGGGAACACTGAAGCTTTCTTT. The chain carries TRBV20-1 and TRBJ1-1; no definite D call. Germline lookup yields CDR1 DFQATT and CDR2 SNEGSKA (reference sequence). This CDR3 has 12 amino acids. Trimming stripped 5 bases from V and 1 base from J, with 8 bases between.

The V and J genes are TRBV19 and TRBJ1-5; D is undetermined. The V and J ends lost 5 bases and 2 bases respectively, with 7 bases between them. CDR3 length equals 13 residues. Per germline, CDR1 LNHDA and CDR2 SQIVND (reference sequence). CDR3 amino acids: CASSVARNQPQHF. For the CDR3, the DNA is TGTGCCAGTAGTGTCGCGCGCAATCAGCCCCAGCATTTT.

This clonotype was found many times. The chain combines TRBV7-9 with TRBJ1-4; a weak D match, TRBD1 (6 bases). The CDR3 sequence is 14 residues long. Trimming stripped 5 bases from V and 5 bases from J, with 12 bases between. Looked up from germline, CDR1 is SEHNR and CDR2 is FQNEAQ (reference sequence). CDR3 DNA sequence: TGTGCCAGCAGCCCCCCGGGGGGCAATGAAAAACTGTTTTTT. The encoded protein is CASSPPGGNEKLFF.

The table lists this clonotype with many counts. The chain is built from TRBV12-3 or TRBV12-4 and TRBJ1-1; no reliable D call. Trimming removed 5 bases at V and 4 bases at J, with 14 bases between. The CDR3 runs to 14 residues. CDR3 nucleotide sequence: TGTGCCAGCAGTCGCAAGGAGGGTACCACTGAAGCTTTCTTT. It is translated as CASSRKEGTTEAFF.

The chain has TRBV9 and TRBJ2-7; the D is unclear. This CDR3 contains 17 residues. Germline assignment: CDR1 SGDLS and CDR2 YYNGEE. The V end lost 0 bases, the J end lost 0 bases, and 16 bases lay between the germline ends. CDR3 in amino acids: CASSVAAGDWDSYEQYF. The CDR3 region has the DNA TGTGCCAGCAGCGTAGCGGCTGGCGACTGGGACTCCTACGAGCAGTACTTC.

J is TRBJ1-5 and V is TRBV12-3 or TRBV12-4; TRBD1 agrees at 8 bases. V lost 5 bases to trimming and J lost 4 bases; unmatched junction nucleotides: 13. The CDR3 runs to 17 residues. The CDR3 region has the DNA TGTGCCAGCAGTCCGGACAGGGACTCCTTCGGGAATCAGCCCCAGCATTTT. Translating gives CASSPDRDSFGNQPQHF.

The chain combines TRBV10-3 with TRBJ2-1; 7 bases match TRBD2. The germline gives CDR1 ENHRY, CDR2 SYGVKD. The CDR3 totals 16 residues. V lost 2 bases to trimming and J lost 0 bases; unmatched junction nucleotides: 4. The CDR3 region is CAISETSGTSYNEQFF. CDR3 in DNA: TGTGCCATCAGTGAGACCAGCGGGACCTCCTACAATGAGCAGTTCTTC.

This clonotype was seen ten or more times. V usage is TRBV12-5 and J usage is TRBJ2-7; no definite D call. Trimming removed 1 base at V and 2 bases at J, with 9 bases between. This CDR3 is 14 amino acids long. CDR1 LGHNT and CDR2 FRNRAP come from the germline V gene. This chain's CDR3 is CASGLDLEAYEQYF. CDR3 sequence (DNA): TGTGCTAGTGGTTTGGACCTAGAAGCCTACGAGCAGTACTTC. The whole variable domain, remainder taken from reference TRBV12-5 and TRBJ2-7, is DARVTQTPRHKVTEMGQEVTMRCQPILGHNTVFWYRQTMMQGLELLAYFRNRAPLDDSGMPKDRFSAEMPDATLATLKIQPSEPRDSAVYFCASGLDLEAYEQYFGPGTRLTVT.

This clonotype was counted ten times or more. The chain uses TRBV30 and TRBJ1-4; no firm D call. The CDR3 sequence is 13 residues long. The germline CDR1 and CDR2 sequences are GTSNPN and SVGIG (reference sequence). The V and J ends lost 0 bases and 5 bases respectively, with 7 bases between them. CDR3 sequence: CAWSVDPNEKLFF. The CDR3 DNA reads TGTGCCTGGAGTGTAGATCCGAATGAAAAACTGTTTTTT. The entire variable domain, with the rest obtained from reference TRBV30 and TRBJ1-4, is as follows: SQTIHQWPATLVQPVGSPLSLECTVEGTSNPNLYWYRQAAGRGLQLLFYSVGIGQISSEVPQNLSASRPQDRQFILSSKKLLLSDSGFYLCAWSVDPNEKLFFGSGTQLSVL.

This clonotype showed up just a few times. The CDR3 sequence is CASSTTSGSGYEQYF. The DNA for the CDR3 is TGTGCCAGCAGCACAACTAGCGGGAGCGGGTACGAGCAGTACTTC. The rearrangement links TRBV7-2 to TRBJ2-7; TRBD2 matches 11 bases. Germline trimming cut 5 bases from V and 4 bases from J; bases unmatched to any gene: 7. Germline V gene sequence: CDR1 SGHTA, CDR2 FQGNSA. CDR3 length equals 15 residues. The full variable domain, in which reference TRBV7-2 and TRBJ2-7 provide the parts outside the CDR3, is GAGVSQSPSNKVTEKGKDVELRCDPISGHTALYWYRQSLGQGLEFLIYFQGNSAPDKSGLPSDRFSAERTGGSVSTLTIQRTQQEDSAVYLCASSTTSGSGYEQYFGPGTRLTVT.

V and J are TRBV3-2 and TRBJ2-2; the D segment call TRBD2 is taken from the table without a DNA check. TRBV3-2 is classified as a pseudogene. This CDR3 has 16 amino acids. The CDR3 here is CASSQGSGRGTGELFF. As DNA, the CDR3 is TGTGCCAGCAGCCAAGGTAGCGGGAGGGGCACCGGGGAGCTGTTTTTT.

This clonotype was seen more than once but under ten times. V usage is TRBV7-9 and J usage is TRBJ2-1; no firm D call. Per germline, CDR1 SEHNR and CDR2 FQNEAQ (reference sequence). This CDR3 is 11 amino acids long. The V and J ends lost 5 bases and 10 bases respectively, with 9 bases between them. The CDR3 DNA follows: TGTGCCAGCAGCGCAGCAGGCGAGCAGTTCTTC. Its protein product is CASSAAGEQFF.

The sample holds a few counts of this clonotype. This CDR3 reads CASSPSVAGGATDTQYF. The CDR3 DNA follows: TGTGCCAGCAGCCCGTCCGTAGCGGGAGGGGCAACAGATACGCAGTATTTT. V usage is TRBV28 and J usage is TRBJ2-3, with TRBD2 matching 11 bases. Germline trimming cut 6 bases from V and 3 bases from J; bases unmatched to any gene: 11. This CDR3 comprises 17 residues. Per the germline V gene, CDR1 is MDHEN and CDR2 is SYDVKM.

This clonotype was seen a handful of times. The gene calls are TRBV5-1 and TRBJ2-3, with D perhaps matching TRBD1 (6 bases). Germline V gene data show CDR1 as SGHRS and CDR2 as YFSETQ. The CDR3 has 14 residues. V was cut by 0 bases and J by 5 bases, with 10 bases left in between. CDR3 loop: CASSLVQGEDTQYF. The DNA for the CDR3 is TGCGCCAGCAGCTTGGTACAGGGAGAAGATACGCAGTATTTT.

V usage is TRBV6-2 or TRBV6-3 and J usage is TRBJ2-1; 10 bases align to TRBD2. The CDR3 contains 16 residues. Germline assignment: CDR1 MNHEY and CDR2 SVGEGT. J gave up 3 bases and V 2 bases, and 4 bases lay outside the gene matches. CDR3 region: CASSYTTSGVYNEQFF. The CDR3 DNA is TGTGCCAGCAGTTACACAACTAGCGGGGTCTACAATGAGCAGTTCTTC.

This clonotype was detected only a few times. This chain connects TRBV13 to TRBJ1-1, with 10 bases identical to TRBD1. There are 15 residues in the CDR3. With V trimmed by 5 bases and J by 5 bases, 8 bases remained unmatched. CDR1 and CDR2 (germline): PRHDT, FYEKMQ (reference sequence). Written as DNA, the CDR3 is TGTGCCAGCAGCCCCCAGGACAGGGGGTCGACTGAAGCTTTCTTT. This encodes CASSPQDRGSTEAFF.

On this clonotype itself: This could be a read error, since a much larger clone is one nucleotide away. The DNA for the CDR3 is TGCAATGCTCCAGCGAGGGACAGGGGAGCTGGGTATGGCTACACCTTC. It translates to CNAPARDRGAGYGYTF. The chain has TRBV20-1 and TRBJ1-2; 10 bases are a match to TRBD1. Germline CDR1 and CDR2: DFQATT and SNEGSKA (reference sequence). CDR3 size: 16 residues.

This clonotype was detected once. The chain combines TRBV11-2 with TRBJ2-7; perhaps D is TRBD1 or TRBD2 (5 bases each). The CDR3 is 16 amino acids. In germline, CDR1 is SGHAT, CDR2 FQNNGV. V was cut by 1 base and J by 0 bases, with 13 bases left in between. For the CDR3, the DNA is TGTGCCAGCAGCTTAGGCTCCGGGACGGTCTCCTACGAGCAGTACTTC. Residues: CASSLGSGTVSYEQYF.

CDR3: CASSPAPGSGNQPQHF. The DNA of the CDR3 is TGTGCCAGCAGCCCGGCGCCGGGCTCGGGTAATCAGCCCCAGCATTTT. V and J are TRBV7-9 and TRBJ1-5; D not resolved. The V gene lost 5 bases and the J gene lost 4 bases, with 18 bases spanning the gap. The CDR3 loop spans 16 amino acids. From germline, CDR1 is SEHNR and CDR2 FQNEAQ (reference sequence). Filled out from reference TRBV7-9 and TRBJ1-5, the complete variable domain reads DTGVSQNPRHKITKRGQNVTFRCDPISEHNRLYWYRQTLGQGPEFLTYFQNEAQLEKSRLLSDRFSAERPKGSFSTLEIQRTEQGDSAMYLCASSPAPGSGNQPQHFGDGTRLSIL.

V and J are TRBV5-6 and TRBJ2-7; the match to TRBD2 covers 9 bases. The CDR3 contains 16 residues. Trimming cost V 1 base and J 4 bases; bases outside gene matches: 9. Germline V gene lookup returns CDR1 SGHDT and CDR2 YYEEEE. CDR3 sequence: CASSLYAGGPFYEQYF. The DNA of the CDR3 is TGTGCCAGCAGCTTGTATGCGGGAGGGCCTTTTTACGAGCAGTACTTC.

This chain links TRBV24-1 with TRBJ2-2; D is undetermined. Germline CDR1 reads KGHDR; CDR2 reads SFDVKD. The CDR3 has 13 amino acids. V was pared by 8 bases and J by 1 base, with 7 bases between. The CDR3 sequence is CATTRENTGELFF. As DNA, the CDR3 is TGTGCCACCACCAGAGAGAACACCGGGGAGCTGTTTTTT.

V gene TRBV6-5 combines with J gene TRBJ2-5; D gene uncertain. The CDR3 covers 14 residues. CDR1 is MNHEY and CDR2 is SVGAGI in the germline V gene. V lost 0 bases to trimming and J lost 4 bases, with 9 bases between them. The CDR3 protein is CASSYSQQRETQYF. The CDR3 DNA is TGTGCCAGCAGTTACTCGCAGCAGCGAGAGACCCAGTACTTC.

This clonotype has only a few counts. The J gene is TRBJ2-1, the V gene TRBV19, with TRBD2 identical over 11 bases. The CDR3 is 18 residues long. Germline assignment: CDR1 LNHDA and CDR2 SQIVND (reference sequence). Unmatched junction bases numbered 7, after V lost 1 base and J lost 2 bases. CDR3 in amino acids: CASSIVDSGRVAYNEQFF. As DNA, the CDR3 is TGTGCCAGTAGTATAGTTGATAGCGGGAGGGTCGCCTACAATGAGCAGTTCTTC.

In nucleotides, the CDR3 is TGTGCCACCAGAGCCTCCGGGACTTTAGACACTGAAGCTTTCTTT. It codes for CATRASGTLDTEAFF. The chain combines TRBV24-1 with TRBJ1-1, with D tentatively TRBD1 (5 bases). The CDR3 consists of 15 residues. Deletions cut 7 bases from V and 3 bases from J, with 17 bases between. Germline V lookup: CDR1 KGHDR, CDR2 SFDVKD.

The sample holds many counts of this clonotype. V gene TRBV27 combines with J gene TRBJ1-2; perhaps TRBD1 as D (6 bases). Trimming cost V 0 bases and J 8 bases, with 13 bases left between them. CDR1 is MNHEY, CDR2 SMNVEV, per germline (reference sequence). The CDR3 covers 14 residues. The CDR3 protein is CASSLSAGDVGYTF. The CDR3 nucleotides are TGTGCCAGCAGTTTATCTGCAGGGGACGTCGGCTACACCTTC.

This clonotype was counted at least ten times. The chain has TRBV3-1 and TRBJ2-3; D is undetermined. Trimming took off 3 bases at V and 7 bases at J, with 11 bases between the two ends. Germline CDR1 and CDR2: LGHDT and YNNKEL (reference sequence). The CDR3 runs 13 residues. As DNA, the CDR3 is TGTGCCAGCAGCCAGTTTGGTGGTTATACGCAGTATTTT. It is translated as CASSQFGGYTQYF.

This clonotype has more than one count but fewer than ten. The CDR3 DNA is TGTGCCTGGAGTTCGGGTAAAAGCGGGATAGACGAGCAGTACTTC. This gives the protein CAWSSGKSGIDEQYF. The rearrangement links TRBV30 to TRBJ2-7; 7 positions match TRBD2. The CDR3 covers 15 residues. The germline CDR1 and CDR2 sequences are GTSNPN and SVGIG (reference sequence). J lost 5 bases, V lost 2 bases, and 12 bases had no gene match.

The chain combines TRBV6-1 with TRBJ1-5; D might be TRBD1 (6 bases). CDR3 length: 16 residues. The germline gives CDR1 MNHNS, CDR2 SASEGT. The germline V and J ends were trimmed by 6 bases and 6 bases, with 21 bases remaining between them. CDR3 amino acids: CASRPVRGVGGQPQHF. DNA of the CDR3: TGTGCCAGCAGACCCGTGAGGGGGGTCGGAGGTCAGCCCCAGCATTTT.

V is TRBV6-2 or TRBV6-3 and J is TRBJ1-2; TRBD1 matches 9 bases. This CDR3 is built from 15 residues. V dropped 10 bases and J dropped 6; count of bases not matched to a gene: 15. Germline assignment: CDR1 MNHEY and CDR2 SVGEGT. DNA for the CDR3: TGTGCCACGCAACGGCTTATCGGGACAGGGAATGGCTACACCTTC. Protein sequence: CATQRLIGTGNGYTF.

In its sample, this clonotype was seen a few times. The genes are TRBV6-2 or TRBV6-3 and TRBJ1-5, with 9 bases matching TRBD1. Germline V gives CDR1 MNHEY, CDR2 SVGEGT. The CDR3 is made up of 14 amino acids. Unmatched junction bases numbered 4, after V lost 5 bases and J lost 5 bases. Here the CDR3 reads CASSTRDRDQPQHF. In DNA form, the CDR3 reads TGTGCCAGCAGTACCCGGGACAGGGATCAGCCCCAGCATTTT.

This rearrangement joins TRBV20-1 to TRBJ1-2; D not certain. The V gene lost 6 bases and the J gene lost 0 bases, with 14 bases spanning the gap. CDR3 size: 14 residues. Germline V lookup: CDR1 DFQATT, CDR2 SNEGSKA (reference sequence). This CDR3 reads CSAAANAANYGYTF. DNA of the CDR3: TGCAGTGCAGCCGCTAACGCTGCTAACTATGGCTACACCTTC.